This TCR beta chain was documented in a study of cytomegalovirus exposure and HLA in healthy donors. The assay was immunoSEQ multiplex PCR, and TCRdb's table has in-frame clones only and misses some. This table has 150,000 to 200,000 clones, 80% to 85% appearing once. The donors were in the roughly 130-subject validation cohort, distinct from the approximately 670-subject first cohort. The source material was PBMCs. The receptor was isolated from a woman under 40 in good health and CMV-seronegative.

The CDR3 DNA reads TGTGCCAGCAGCCTCCCCCAGGGCCGGGGCTACACCTTC. It translates to CASSLPQGRGYTF. The chain joins TRBV28 to TRBJ1-2; possibly TRBD1 for D (5 bases). The V end was cut by 6 bases, the J end by 8 bases, with 16 bases between. Germline lookup yields CDR1 MDHEN and CDR2 SYDVKM. CDR3 size: 13 residues.